What follows is one T cell receptor beta chain and its context. The V segment lost 0 bases and the J segment 5 bases; nucleotides outside the gene matches: 3. CDR3 length: 14 amino acids. Germline CDR1 is MNHNS and CDR2 is SASEGT. The data were taken from a study of T cell responses to AZD1222 COVID-19 vaccine. The repertoire was sequenced with immunoSEQ multiplex PCR; TCRdb's copy has only in-frame clones and lacks some. The top ten hold approximately 2.1% of the sample, which has roughly 140,000 clones, 88% seen once. V is TRBV6-1 and J is TRBJ1-1; 7 bases agree with TRBD1. Material: peripheral blood, obtained on day 0 of AZD1222 vaccination. This receptor was obtained from an adult in good health. Here the CDR3 reads CASSEAYRGTEAFF. CDR3 DNA sequence: TGTGCCAGCAGTGAAGCGTACAGGGGAACTGAAGCTTTCTTT.